This T cell receptor beta chain was identified in a study of blood T cell repertoires in COVID-19. Overall study: Sites in the United States, Italy and Spain provided acute and convalescent COVID-19 samples.

The V end lost 8 bases, the J end lost 8 bases, and 19 bases lay between the germline ends. The germline CDR1 and CDR2 sequences are LGHNA and YNFKEQ. CDR3 length equals 14 residues. Under the authors' procedure: Nucleated cell number was recorded as an estimate derived from reference gene primer amplification. Data came from immunoSEQ multiplex PCR; TCRdb stores just in-frame clones and leaves some out. That table furnishes V, J and clone size, whereas the DNA furnished D and trimming. The sample records approximately 35,000 clones, nearly 80% being singletons. The receptor comes from a man older than 75 with acute or convalescent COVID-19. The sample consisted of peripheral blood. The gene calls are TRBV4-2 and TRBJ2-1; no clear D. This chain's CDR3 is CASSSVVLRDEQFF. CDR3 DNA: TGTGCCAGCTCCTCAGTGGTTCTCCGGGATGAGCAGTTCTTC.